Listed below are T cell receptor beta chains from one sample, sequenced in a study of regulatory T cells in long-lasting Graves disease. A single record per CDR3 protein comes from TCRdb applying MiXCR to the multiplex PCR reads. The sample holds some 470,000 distinct CDR3 sequences; roughly 21% are singletons and the top ten take less than 9%. The material sequenced was peripheral blood mononuclear cells (PBMCs), taken when the disease was refractory, from a patient treated with antithyroid drugs. The receptor set was obtained from a female donor with Graves disease. Both conserved end residues are part of each CDR3. The D gene is left open where the match is weak. Clone size is shown for a subset of rows, as once, few, many or a class of expanded clone.

>TRBJ1-4|TRBV30|NA|TRBD1
CAWGTGTNEKLFF
TGTGCCTGGGGGACAGGGACTAATGAAAAACTGTTTTTT
>TRBJ1-1|TRBV2|many|TRBD1
CASSVGRTGRDEAFF
TGTGCCAGCAGTGTAGGAAGGACAGGCCGAGATGAAGCTTTCTTT
>TRBJ2-1|TRBV3-1|NA|TRBD2
CASSHRLAGGLINNEQFF
TGTGCCAGCAGCCACCGATTAGCGGGAGGTCTCATAAACAATGAGCAGTTCTTC
>TRBJ1-1|TRBV28|many|NA
CASRTGQPNTEAFF
TGTGCCAGCAGAACTGGACAGCCGAACACTGAAGCTTTCTTT
>TRBJ2-3|TRBV7-3|NA|NA
CASSLRRDSDTQYF
TGTGCCAGCAGCTTAAGGCGGGACTCAGATACGCAGTATTTT
>TRBJ1-4|TRBV7-9|few|TRBD1
CASSSTELGQGLTNEKLFF
TGTGCCAGCAGCTCCACCGAGCTGGGACAGGGCTTGACTAATGAAAAACTGTTTTTT
>TRBJ2-7|TRBV19|NA|NA
CASSRTTSDTYSYEQYF
TGTGCCAGTAGTCGGACTACCTCGGACACTTACTCCTACGAGCAGTACTTC
>TRBJ2-7|TRBV4-3|NA|TRBD1
CASSQVGQGFYEQYF
TGCGCCAGCAGCCAGGTGGGACAGGGTTTCTACGAGCAGTACTTC
>TRBJ2-2|TRBV9|many|NA
CASSPGTANTGELFF
TGTGCCAGCAGTCCCGGGACGGCGAACACCGGGGAGCTGTTTTTT
>TRBJ1-2|TRBV12-3/TRBV12-4|many|NA
CASSLERTNPYGYTF
TGTGCCAGCAGTTTGGAGCGGACCAACCCCTATGGCTACACCTTC
>TRBJ2-7|TRBV2|many|NA
CASSGMAGVAEQYF
TGTGCCAGCAGTGGGATGGCAGGGGTCGCCGAGCAGTACTTC
>TRBJ2-7|TRBV19|many|TRBD2
CASSMYGGRAHSPYEQYF
TGTGCCAGTAGTATGTATGGCGGGAGGGCCCATAGCCCCTACGAGCAGTACTTC
>TRBJ1-2|TRBV29-1|many|NA
CSGDMGYTF
TGCAGCGGGGACATGGGCTACACCTTC
>TRBJ1-5|TRBV12-3/TRBV12-4|many|TRBD1
CASSDRVGDQPQHF
TGTGCCAGCAGTGACAGGGTTGGGGATCAGCCCCAGCATTTT
>TRBJ1-1|TRBV7-3|NA|NA
CASSLNSGTEAFF
TGTGCCAGCAGCTTAAATTCAGGGACTGAAGCTTTCTTT
>TRBJ2-7|TRBV28|many|NA
CASSPPDTTYEQYF
TGTGCCAGCAGCCCCCCGGACACCACCTACGAGCAGTACTTC
>TRBJ2-7|TRBV6-6|few|NA
CASSYSGFVGPYEQYF
TGTGCCAGCAGTTACTCGGGCTTTGTGGGCCCCTACGAGCAGTACTTC
>TRBJ1-2|TRBV2|many|TRBD1
CASSGTGYGYTF
TGTGCCAGCAGCGGGACAGGATATGGCTACACCTTC
>TRBJ1-4|TRBV29-1|NA|NA
CSIRDNEKLFF
TGCAGCATCCGGGACAATGAAAAACTGTTTTTT
>TRBJ2-5|TRBV28|many|NA
CASSSEKETQYF
TGTGCCAGCAGTTCAGAAAAAGAGACCCAGTACTTC
>TRBJ1-2|TRBV20-1|few|NA
CSPDGLGNYGYTF
TGCAGCCCCGACGGACTGGGCAACTATGGCTACACCTTC
>TRBJ2-2|TRBV7-9|NA|TRBD2
CASSLGAGGNTGELFF
TGTGCCAGCAGCTTAGGAGCGGGAGGAAACACCGGGGAGCTGTTTTTT
>TRBJ1-1|TRBV27|few|NA
CASRWDSNAAAFF
TGTGCCAGCAGGTGGGACTCGAATGCAGCGGCTTTCTTT
>TRBJ1-6|TRBV12-3/TRBV12-4|NA|TRBD1
CASSLGGTGGSPLHF
TGTGCCAGCAGTTTGGGAGGGACAGGGGGGTCACCCCTCCACTTT
>TRBJ1-1|TRBV29-1|many|NA
CSVESHLRQAEAFF
TGCAGCGTTGAATCCCACCTCCGACAGGCTGAAGCTTTCTTT
>TRBJ1-5|TRBV20-1|NA|NA
CSARDGEPSNQPQHF
TGCAGTGCTAGAGACGGAGAGCCCAGCAATCAGCCCCAGCATTTT
>TRBJ2-1|TRBV7-2|NA|NA
CASSVLAGPNNEQFF
TGTGCCAGCAGCGTACTCGCGGGGCCCAACAATGAGCAGTTCTTC
>TRBJ1-1|TRBV5-5|few|NA
CASSFRRDTEAFF
TGTGCCAGCAGCTTTAGAAGGGACACTGAAGCTTTCTTT
>TRBJ2-7|TRBV30|NA|TRBD1
CAWSQTGAYEQYF
TGTGCCTGGAGCCAGACAGGGGCCTACGAGCAGTACTTC
>TRBJ1-2|TRBV7-9|once|TRBD1
CTSSLRTGDPYGYTF
TGTACCAGCAGCCTTAGAACAGGGGACCCCTATGGCTACACCTTC
>TRBJ1-2|TRBV28|many|NA
CASSLWGSSYYGYTF
TGTGCCAGCAGTTTATGGGGATCATCTTACTATGGCTACACCTTC
>TRBJ1-2|TRBV19|many|NA
CASSFRQNSYGYTF
TGTGCCAGTAGTTTCCGACAAAACTCCTATGGCTACACCTTC
>TRBJ2-7|TRBV7-2|NA|NA
CARSLEGSYEQYF
TGTGCCCGCAGCTTAGAGGGCTCCTACGAGCAGTACTTC
>TRBJ1-1|TRBV12-3/TRBV12-4|few|NA
CASSLAVNEAFF
TGTGCCAGCAGTTTAGCAGTAAATGAAGCTTTCTTT
>TRBJ2-2|TRBV5-1|few|NA
CASSLATGNTGELFF
TGCGCCAGCAGCTTGGCGACGGGAAACACCGGGGAGCTGTTTTTT
>TRBJ2-7|TRBV9|NA|NA
CASSAEGASGKRNSYEQYF
TGTGCCAGCAGCGCCGAAGGAGCCAGTGGCAAGCGGAACTCCTACGAGCAGTACTTC
>TRBJ1-6|TRBV4-2|NA|TRBD1
CASSQTGQGANSPLHF
TGTGCCAGCAGCCAAACAGGACAGGGCGCTAATTCACCCCTCCACTTT
>TRBJ2-2|TRBV24-1|few|NA
CATSGTGDTGELFF
TGTGCCACCTCGGGGACGGGGGACACCGGGGAGCTGTTTTTT
>TRBJ2-5|TRBV5-1|NA|NA
CASSEGRNPQETQYF
TGCGCCAGCAGCGAGGGACGCAATCCCCAAGAGACCCAGTACTTC
>TRBJ1-4|TRBV6-1|many|TRBD1
CASRKGPGQGWPNEKLFF
TGTGCCAGCAGGAAGGGCCCGGGACAGGGGTGGCCTAATGAAAAACTGTTTTTT
>TRBJ2-3|TRBV7-2|NA|TRBD2
CASSLEYSAGGSTDTQYF
TGTGCCAGCAGCTTAGAGTATTCAGCGGGGGGTAGCACAGATACGCAGTATTTT
>TRBJ2-2|TRBV5-4|NA|NA
CASSLAVGATGEPFF
TGTGCCAGCAGCTTGGCCGTGGGTGCCACCGGGGAGCCGTTTTTT
>TRBJ1-1|TRBV2|NA|NA
CASHYSEGTEAFF
TGTGCCAGCCACTATTCAGAGGGCACTGAAGCTTTCTTT
>TRBJ1-5|TRBV27|many|NA
CASSPQTESGNQPQHF
TGTGCCAGCAGTCCGCAGACAGAGTCAGGCAATCAGCCCCAGCATTTT
>TRBJ1-1|TRBV19|NA|NA
CASSGTGTRNTEAFF
TGTGCCAGTAGTGGGACCGGGACACGGAACACTGAAGCTTTCTTT
>TRBJ2-2|TRBV11-2|NA|TRBD2
CASSPRTSGGAVYTGELFF
TGTGCCAGCAGCCCCAGGACTAGCGGGGGGGCGGTCTATACCGGGGAGCTGTTTTTT
>TRBJ2-5|TRBV28|many|NA
CASSFPPYRAPTQYF
TGTGCCAGCAGTTTCCCCCCATACAGGGCGCCGACCCAGTACTTC
>TRBJ2-2|TRBV12-3/TRBV12-4|few|TRBD2
CASSSRTSVGGELFF
TGTGCCAGCAGTTCCCGGACTAGCGTTGGCGGGGAGCTGTTTTTT
>TRBJ1-2|TRBV19|NA|TRBD1
CASLTGSRGYTF
TGTGCCAGTTTGACAGGGTCTAGAGGCTACACCTTC
>TRBJ2-7|TRBV28|many|TRBD2
CASSTTGRVYEQYF
TGTGCCAGCAGTACGACCGGGAGGGTCTACGAGCAGTACTTC
>TRBJ1-3|TRBV6-2/TRBV6-3|NA|NA
CASRASGTSGNTIYF
TGTGCCAGCAGAGCCTCGGGGACTTCTGGAAACACCATATATTTT